This is a list of T cell receptor beta chains from one sample in a study of shared clonotypes between healthy human individuals. TCRdb's table, derived via immunoSEQ multiplex PCR, lists solely in-frame clones and lacks some. The table includes approximately 600,000 clones, approximately 95% detected once. The sequenced material came from naive CD8+ T cells sorted from blood. The receptors were sampled from a woman aged 30 to 39 in good health. The CDR3 runs from the conserved cysteine through the conserved F or W. A D gene is named only where the DNA matches it firmly. Not every row has a clone size; where given, it reads once, few, many or a size class.

D: .; size: once; J: TRBJ1-1; V: TRBV29-1; DNA: TGCAGCGTTACGGAATCTGGAGGCACTGAAGCTTTCTTT; CDR3: CSVTESGGTEAFF
D: .; size: .; J: TRBJ2-2; V: TRBV7-3; DNA: TGTGCCAGCAGCTTAGAGCCGAACGGGGAGCTGTTTTTT; CDR3: CASSLEPNGELFF
D: .; size: .; J: TRBJ2-7; V: TRBV4-1; DNA: TGCGCCAGCAGCCTTGGCCGGGGTCCCTACGAGCAGTACTTC; CDR3: CASSLGRGPYEQYF
D: .; size: .; J: TRBJ2-2; V: TRBV27; DNA: TGTGCCAGCAGTTCCATACCCTGGATGAGGGTTGGGGAGCTGTTTTTT; CDR3: CASSSIPWMRVGELFF
D: .; size: few; J: TRBJ1-2; V: TRBV5-8; DNA: TGTGCCAGCAGCCAGGGGTATGGCTACACCTTC; CDR3: CASSQGYGYTF
D: .; size: .; J: TRBJ2-7; V: TRBV18; DNA: TGTGCCAGCTCACCACCGGTAGAAAATTACGAGCAGTACTTC; CDR3: CASSPPVENYEQYF
D: .; size: .; J: TRBJ1-1; V: TRBV7-9; DNA: TGTGCCAGCGAGGGACTGATGAACACTGAAGCTTTCTTT; CDR3: CASEGLMNTEAFF
D: .; size: .; J: TRBJ2-3; V: TRBV7-9; DNA: TGTGCCAGCAGCCCGCGGGCTGCAGGCGGCACAGATACGCAGTATTTT; CDR3: CASSPRAAGGTDTQYF
D: TRBD2; size: .; J: TRBJ2-1; V: TRBV29-1; DNA: TGCAGCGCCGGGACTAACTACAATGAGCAGTTCTTC; CDR3: CSAGTNYNEQFF
D: TRBD1; size: .; J: TRBJ1-1; V: TRBV6-6; DNA: TGTGCCAGCAGGTCGACAGGGGACGCCACTGAAGCTTTCTTT; CDR3: CASRSTGDATEAFF
D: .; size: .; J: TRBJ2-7; V: TRBV4-1; DNA: TGCGCCAGCAGCCCCTGGGGCGGTTCCTACGAGCAGTACTTC; CDR3: CASSPWGGSYEQYF
D: .; size: .; J: TRBJ2-3; V: TRBV5-1; DNA: TGCGCCAGCAGCTTGGGGACCGACACAGATACGCAGTATTTT; CDR3: CASSLGTDTDTQYF
D: TRBD2; size: .; J: TRBJ2-2; V: TRBV7-2; DNA: TGTGCCAGCAGCTTACCGGGACTAACGAACACCGGGGAGCTGTTTTTT; CDR3: CASSLPGLTNTGELFF
D: TRBD2; size: .; J: TRBJ2-1; V: TRBV27; DNA: TGTGCCAGCAGGAGTGGGACTACGAACTCCTACAATGAGCAGTTCTTC; CDR3: CASRSGTTNSYNEQFF
D: .; size: .; J: TRBJ1-1; V: TRBV10-2; DNA: TGCGCCAGCAGCCTGGGGAACACTGAAGCTTTCTTT; CDR3: CASSLGNTEAFF
D: TRBD2; size: .; J: TRBJ2-7; V: TRBV6-1; DNA: TGTGCCAGCAGTTTTAGACTAGCGGGGGCCTACGAGCAGTACTTC; CDR3: CASSFRLAGAYEQYF
D: .; size: once; J: TRBJ2-7; V: TRBV29-1; DNA: TGCAGCGTTGAAGATTCCAGTTACGAGCAGTACTTC; CDR3: CSVEDSSYEQYF
D: .; size: once; J: TRBJ2-1; V: TRBV5-1; DNA: TGCGCCAGCAGAGCCAGCCTTACATGGGAGCAGTTCTTC; CDR3: CASRASLTWEQFF
D: TRBD2; size: .; J: TRBJ2-7; V: TRBV5-3; DNA: TGTGCCAGACCTCCTGCCCTATACCCGGGACTAGCGGGAGGGGGTGGGTCTTACGAGCAGTACTTC; CDR3: CARPPALYPGLAGGGGSYEQYF
D: .; size: .; J: TRBJ2-7; V: TRBV30; DNA: TGTGCCTGGAGTGTACATATCGGGTTGGTTTTCTCCTACGAGCAGTACTTC; CDR3: CAWSVHIGLVFSYEQYF
D: .; size: .; J: TRBJ2-7; V: TRBV9; DNA: TGTGCCAGCAGCCCACATGACAATCCCTACGAGCAGTACTTC; CDR3: CASSPHDNPYEQYF
D: .; size: .; J: TRBJ2-1; V: TRBV19; DNA: TGTGCCAGTACCATGGGGTTCGGATTGTCCAATGAGCAGTTCTTC; CDR3: CASTMGFGLSNEQFF
D: .; size: .; J: TRBJ2-1; V: TRBV27; DNA: TGTGCCAGCAGTTTATCGAGGGGTCGGAATGAGCAGTTCTTC; CDR3: CASSLSRGRNEQFF
D: TRBD1; size: .; J: TRBJ1-1; V: TRBV6-4; DNA: TGTGCCAGCAGTCAACATCCGGGACAGGGTAACACTGAAGCTTTCTTT; CDR3: CASSQHPGQGNTEAFF
D: .; size: .; J: TRBJ2-7; V: TRBV13; DNA: TGTGCCAGCAGCTTCACGAGCTTAGGTCCCTACGAGCAGTACTTC; CDR3: CASSFTSLGPYEQYF
D: .; size: .; J: TRBJ2-2; V: TRBV7-9; DNA: TGTGCCAGCAGCCCCAGCGGTAAAAAGGGCACCGGGGAGCTGTTTTTT; CDR3: CASSPSGKKGTGELFF
D: .; size: once; J: TRBJ2-1; V: TRBV27; DNA: TGTGCCAGCAGTTTAGGCGGGGCGTACAATGAGCAGTTCTTC; CDR3: CASSLGGAYNEQFF
D: .; size: .; J: TRBJ2-4; V: TRBV28; DNA: TGTGCCACCCGAGAAAACATTCAGTACTTC; CDR3: CATRENIQYF
D: .; size: .; J: TRBJ2-7; V: TRBV27; DNA: TGTGCCAGCAGTTCCGCGGGTAGGGGCGTCGAGCAGTACTTC; CDR3: CASSSAGRGVEQYF
D: TRBD1; size: .; J: TRBJ2-7; V: TRBV5-4; DNA: TGTGCCAGCAGCTTGGGGACAGGGGCCTCCTACGAGCAGTACTTC; CDR3: CASSLGTGASYEQYF
D: TRBD2; size: once; J: TRBJ2-7; V: TRBV11-1; DNA: TGTGCCAGCAGCTTGACTAGCGGGAGTTCCTACGAGCAGTACTTC; CDR3: CASSLTSGSSYEQYF
D: .; size: .; J: TRBJ1-1; V: TRBV11-2; DNA: TGTGCCAGCAGTCCCCCCGGAGGGGTTGAAGCTTTCTTT; CDR3: CASSPPGGVEAFF
D: TRBD2; size: .; J: TRBJ2-1; V: TRBV5-8; DNA: TGTGCCAGCAGCCGACTTAGCGGGACTCACTACAATGAGCAGTTCTTC; CDR3: CASSRLSGTHYNEQFF
D: TRBD1; size: .; J: TRBJ1-2; V: TRBV27; DNA: TGTGCCAGCAGCCCGGGACAGGGGGTGTATGGCTACACCTTC; CDR3: CASSPGQGVYGYTF
D: .; size: once; J: TRBJ2-7; V: TRBV9; DNA: TGTGCCAGCAGCGTAGCTCAGGAGGGGCCCACCTACGAGCAGTACTTC; CDR3: CASSVAQEGPTYEQYF
D: TRBD2; size: .; J: TRBJ2-1; V: TRBV4-1; DNA: TGCGCCAGCAGCCAGACTAGCGGCTACAATGAGCAGTTCTTC; CDR3: CASSQTSGYNEQFF
D: TRBD1; size: .; J: TRBJ2-7; V: TRBV7-2; DNA: TGTGCCAGCAGCGACTTAAGGGGGCGGACCTACGAGCAGTACTTC; CDR3: CASSDLRGRTYEQYF
D: TRBD2; size: .; J: TRBJ2-7; V: TRBV7-9; DNA: TGTGCCAGCAGAGACGGGACTAGCAAGCACGAGCAGTACTTC; CDR3: CASRDGTSKHEQYF
D: .; size: .; J: TRBJ2-2; V: TRBV28; DNA: TGTGCCAGCAGTTTATTAGCTAGGGGGGTCGGGGAGCTGTTTTTT; CDR3: CASSLLARGVGELFF
D: .; size: .; J: TRBJ2-2; V: TRBV28; DNA: TGTGCCAGCAGTTGGGCAGGGAAGGCCGGGGAGCTGTTTTTT; CDR3: CASSWAGKAGELFF
D: .; size: .; J: TRBJ2-1; V: TRBV2; DNA: TGTGCCAGCAGTGAATCCTTAATGGGACATGAGCAGTTCTTC; CDR3: CASSESLMGHEQFF
D: .; size: .; J: TRBJ2-1; V: TRBV11-2; DNA: TGTGCCAGCAGCTTGGTGTACGGGAGCTCCTACAATGAGCAGTTCTTC; CDR3: CASSLVYGSSYNEQFF
D: .; size: .; J: TRBJ1-5; V: TRBV7-9; DNA: TGTGCCAGCAGCCTTCGGGAGCCCTATAGCAATCAGCCCCAGCATTTT; CDR3: CASSLREPYSNQPQHF
D: .; size: once; J: TRBJ1-5; V: TRBV7-9; DNA: TGTGCCAGCAGCTACGGGCCCAAACCCCCTCAGCCCCAGCATTTT; CDR3: CASSYGPKPPQPQHF
D: TRBD1; size: .; J: TRBJ2-7; V: TRBV11-2; DNA: TGTGCCAGCAGCCTGGGGACAGGGGTATACGAGCAGTACTTC; CDR3: CASSLGTGVYEQYF
D: .; size: .; J: TRBJ1-1; V: TRBV7-7; DNA: TGTGCCAGCAGCCGTCCAATGAACACTGAAGCTTTCTTT; CDR3: CASSRPMNTEAFF
D: .; size: .; J: TRBJ2-7; V: TRBV2; DNA: TGTGCCAGCAAGATCGACTACGAGCAGTACTTC; CDR3: CASKIDYEQYF
D: .; size: .; J: TRBJ1-2; V: TRBV28; DNA: TGTGCCAGCAGCGTTCAGCCCCGGGATGGCTACACCTTC; CDR3: CASSVQPRDGYTF
D: TRBD1; size: .; J: TRBJ1-5; V: TRBV28; DNA: TGTGCCAGCAGTAGGACAGGGGGCTCTCAGCCCCAGCATTTT; CDR3: CASSRTGGSQPQHF
D: .; size: .; J: TRBJ2-7; V: TRBV28; DNA: TGTGCCAGCAGTTTATTACCCGGTGCCGAGGGTTACGAGCAGTACTTC; CDR3: CASSLLPGAEGYEQYF
D: TRBD2; size: .; J: TRBJ2-3; V: TRBV19; DNA: TGTGCCAGTAGTCTGGGAGGGGCAGATACGCAGTATTTT; CDR3: CASSLGGADTQYF
D: TRBD1; size: .; J: TRBJ2-7; V: TRBV10-2; DNA: TGCGCCAGCAGACCCGGACAGGGCTACGAGCAGTACTTC; CDR3: CASRPGQGYEQYF
D: TRBD2; size: .; J: TRBJ2-1; V: TRBV7-3; DNA: TGTGCCAGCAGCTTGGGATCCGGACTAGCGGATAACTACAATGAGCAGTTCTTC; CDR3: CASSLGSGLADNYNEQFF
D: TRBD1; size: .; J: TRBJ2-1; V: TRBV29-1; DNA: TGCAGCGTTCGGACAGGGTACAATGAGCAGTTCTTC; CDR3: CSVRTGYNEQFF